This TCR beta chain was sequenced for a study of cytomegalovirus exposure and HLA in healthy donors. With respect to this clone: Its specificity is unknown.

PCR was performed using 60 Vbeta and 13 Jbeta primers. Here immunoSEQ multiplex PCR was the method, and the copy in TCRdb shows in-frame clones only, minus some. Among around 180,000 clones listed, around 79% were seen once. General observations from the study: Per a later analysis, approximately 16,000 TCR beta sequences showed association with HLA alleles at 0.05 false discovery rate. Common viral pathogens seemed, in a later analysis, to connect with several of the most significant clusters. The listing of 150 to 200 TCR beta chains classed them as cytomegalovirus-associated.

Trimming removed 2 bases at V and 4 bases at J, with 9 bases between. Per the germline V gene, CDR1 is SGHTA and CDR2 is FQGTGA. This CDR3 is 15 amino acids long. This clonotype originated in a woman aged 45 to 65 in good health and CMV-seronegative. V gene TRBV7-3 combines with J gene TRBJ2-6; the D is unclear. Sequences were obtained from PBMCs. CDR3 loop: CASSLRSWGANVLTF. CDR3 sequence (DNA): TGTGCCAGCAGCTTACGGTCCTGGGGGGCCAACGTCCTGACTTTC.